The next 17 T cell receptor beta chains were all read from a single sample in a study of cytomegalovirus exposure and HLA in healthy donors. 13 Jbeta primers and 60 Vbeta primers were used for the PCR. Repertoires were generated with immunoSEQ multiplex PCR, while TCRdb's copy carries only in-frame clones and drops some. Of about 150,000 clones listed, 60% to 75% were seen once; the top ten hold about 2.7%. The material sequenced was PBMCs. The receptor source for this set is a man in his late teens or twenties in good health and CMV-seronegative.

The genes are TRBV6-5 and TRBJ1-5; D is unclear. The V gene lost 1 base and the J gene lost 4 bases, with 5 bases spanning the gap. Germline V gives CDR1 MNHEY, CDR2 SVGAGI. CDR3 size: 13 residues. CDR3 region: CASSYFPNQPQHF. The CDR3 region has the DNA TGTGCCAGCAGTTACTTCCCTAATCAGCCCCAGCATTTT.

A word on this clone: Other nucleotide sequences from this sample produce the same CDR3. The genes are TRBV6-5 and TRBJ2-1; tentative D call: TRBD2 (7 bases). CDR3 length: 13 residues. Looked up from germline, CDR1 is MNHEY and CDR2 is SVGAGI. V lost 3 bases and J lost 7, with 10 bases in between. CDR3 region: CASSYGRGNEQFF. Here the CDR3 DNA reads TGTGCCAGCAGTTATGGGAGGGGGAATGAGCAGTTCTTC.

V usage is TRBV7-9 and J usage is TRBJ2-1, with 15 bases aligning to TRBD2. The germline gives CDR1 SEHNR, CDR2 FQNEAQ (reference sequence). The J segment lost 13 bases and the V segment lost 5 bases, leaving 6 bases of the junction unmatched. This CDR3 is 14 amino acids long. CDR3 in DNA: TGTGCCAGCAGCCCTGGACTAGCGGGGGGGCACCAGTTCTTC. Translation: CASSPGLAGGHQFF.

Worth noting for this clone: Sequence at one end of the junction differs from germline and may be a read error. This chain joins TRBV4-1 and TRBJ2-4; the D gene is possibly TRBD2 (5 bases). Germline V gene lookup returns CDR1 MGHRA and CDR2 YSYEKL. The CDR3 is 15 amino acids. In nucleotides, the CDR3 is TGCGCCAGCAGCCAACTACAGCTAGCCAAAAACAGTCAGTACTTC. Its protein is CASSQLQLAKNSQYF.

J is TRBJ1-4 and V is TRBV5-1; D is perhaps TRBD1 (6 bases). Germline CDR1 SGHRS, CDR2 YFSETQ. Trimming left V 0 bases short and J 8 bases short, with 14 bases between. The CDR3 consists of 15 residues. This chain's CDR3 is CASSLVGTSVEKLFF. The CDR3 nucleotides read TGCGCCAGCAGCTTGGTGGGGACAAGTGTGGAAAAACTGTTTTTT.

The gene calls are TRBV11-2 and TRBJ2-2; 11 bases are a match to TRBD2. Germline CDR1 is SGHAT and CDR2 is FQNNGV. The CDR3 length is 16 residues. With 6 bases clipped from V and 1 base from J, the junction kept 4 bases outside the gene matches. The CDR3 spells CASSYSGGGNTGELFF. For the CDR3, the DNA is TGTGCCAGCAGTTATAGCGGGGGGGGGAACACCGGGGAGCTGTTTTTT.

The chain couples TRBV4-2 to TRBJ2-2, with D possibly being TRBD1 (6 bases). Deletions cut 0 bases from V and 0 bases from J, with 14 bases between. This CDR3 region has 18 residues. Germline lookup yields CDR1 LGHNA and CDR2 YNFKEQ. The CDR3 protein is CASSQEGRGQPNTGELFF. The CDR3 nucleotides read TGTGCCAGCAGCCAAGAAGGACGGGGACAACCGAACACCGGGGAGCTGTTTTTT.

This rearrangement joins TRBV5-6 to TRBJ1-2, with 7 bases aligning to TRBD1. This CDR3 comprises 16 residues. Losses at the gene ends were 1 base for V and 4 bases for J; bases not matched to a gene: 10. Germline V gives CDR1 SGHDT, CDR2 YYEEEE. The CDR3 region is CASSLSMEGALYGYTF. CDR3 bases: TGTGCCAGCAGCTTGTCCATGGAGGGGGCCCTCTATGGCTACACCTTC.

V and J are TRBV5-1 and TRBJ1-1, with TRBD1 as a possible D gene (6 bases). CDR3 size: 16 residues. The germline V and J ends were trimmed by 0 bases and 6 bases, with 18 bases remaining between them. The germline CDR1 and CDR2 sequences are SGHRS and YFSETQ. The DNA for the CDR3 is TGCGCCAGCAGCTTGGGGGGGGGCAGGGAAGCGTCTGAAGCTTTCTTT. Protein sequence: CASSLGGGREASEAFF.

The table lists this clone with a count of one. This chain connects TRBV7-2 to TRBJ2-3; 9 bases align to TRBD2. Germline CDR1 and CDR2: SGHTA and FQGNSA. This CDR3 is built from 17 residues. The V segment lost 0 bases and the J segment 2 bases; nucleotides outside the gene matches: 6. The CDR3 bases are TGTGCCAGCAGCTTAGCGGCGGGGGGGCTCCCCACAGATACGCAGTATTTT. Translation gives CASSLAAGGLPTDTQYF.

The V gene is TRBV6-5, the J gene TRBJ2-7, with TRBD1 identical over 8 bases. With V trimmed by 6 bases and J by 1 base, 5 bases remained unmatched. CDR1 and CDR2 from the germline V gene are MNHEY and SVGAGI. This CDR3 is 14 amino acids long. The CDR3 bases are TGTGCCAGCAGCCCCCAGGGGGCATCCTACGAGCAGTACTTC. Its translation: CASSPQGASYEQYF.

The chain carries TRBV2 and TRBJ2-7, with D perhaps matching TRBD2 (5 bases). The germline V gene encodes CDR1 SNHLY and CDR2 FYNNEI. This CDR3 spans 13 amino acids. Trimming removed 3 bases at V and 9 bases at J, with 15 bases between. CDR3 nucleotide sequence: TGTGCCAGCAGTGACGGGGAAGCATGGGGGCAGTACGTC. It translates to CASSDGEAWGQYV.

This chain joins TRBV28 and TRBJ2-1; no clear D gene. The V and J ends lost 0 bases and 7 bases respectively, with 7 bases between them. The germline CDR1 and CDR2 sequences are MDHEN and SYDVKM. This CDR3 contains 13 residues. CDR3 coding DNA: TGTGCCAGCAGTTTATGGAAGAGAAATGAGCAGTTCTTC. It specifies CASSLWKRNEQFF.

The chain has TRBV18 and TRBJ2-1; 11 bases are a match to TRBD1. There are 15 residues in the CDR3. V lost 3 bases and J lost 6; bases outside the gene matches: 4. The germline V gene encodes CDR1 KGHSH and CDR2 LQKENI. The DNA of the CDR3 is TGTGCCAGCTCACCTCTAGGGACAGGGGGCAATGAGCAGTTCTTC. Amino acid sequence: CASSPLGTGGNEQFF.

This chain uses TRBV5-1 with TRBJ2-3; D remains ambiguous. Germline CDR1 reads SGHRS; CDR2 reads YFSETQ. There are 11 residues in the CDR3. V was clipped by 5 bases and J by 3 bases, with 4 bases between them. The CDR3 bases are TGCGCCAGCAGACATACAGATACGCAGTATTTT. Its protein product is CASRHTDTQYF.

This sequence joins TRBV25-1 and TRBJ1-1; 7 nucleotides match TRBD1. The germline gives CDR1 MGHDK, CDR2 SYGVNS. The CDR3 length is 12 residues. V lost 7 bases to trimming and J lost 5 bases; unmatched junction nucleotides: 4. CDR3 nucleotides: TGTGCCAGCAACGCAGGGGGGACTGAAGCTTTCTTT. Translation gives CASNAGGTEAFF.

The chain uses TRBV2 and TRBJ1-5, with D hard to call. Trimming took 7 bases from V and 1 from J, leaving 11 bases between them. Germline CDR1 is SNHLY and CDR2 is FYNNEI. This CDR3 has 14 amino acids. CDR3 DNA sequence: TGTGCCAGCACTCAAAGTAGAAGCAATCAGCCCCAGCATTTT. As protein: CASTQSRSNQPQHF.